This entry lists 14 T cell receptor beta chains sequenced from one sample in a study of beta chain features in type 1 diabetes. General study findings and limits: Moderate but significant shortening of TCRB CDR3s was recorded in all four CD4+ subsets from Type 1 diabetes patients.

The investigators reverse transcribed all of the isolated RNA, so they sequenced expressed TCRB transcripts. Using immunoSEQ multiplex PCR, the repertoire was profiled, and TCRdb retains in-frame clones only, with some absent. This sample has hundreds of thousands of clones, with approximately 15% found just once. Their recognized antigens are unknown. Sequences were obtained from naive CD4+ T cells from blood. All receptors derive from a man aged 18 to 35 with type 1 diabetes.

Regarding this clone: One end of the junction fails to match germline, which may point to a read error. V is TRBV10-2 and J is TRBJ1-5, with D unresolved. Germline V gives CDR1 WSHSY, CDR2 SAAADI. The CDR3 is 15 residues long. The CDR3 DNA reads as TGCGCCAGCACTGAGCGGGGAAATAGCAATCAGCCCCAGCATTTT. This codes for CASTERGNSNQPQHF.

The chain uses TRBV10-3 and TRBJ2-2, with 10 bases lining up with TRBD2. Looked up from germline, CDR1 is ENHRY and CDR2 is SYGVKD. J was trimmed by 9 bases and V by 0 bases; bases with no gene match: 10. The CDR3 sequence is 17 residues long. The CDR3 loop is CAISESKLAGNVRELFF. CDR3 sequence (DNA): TGTGCCATCAGTGAGTCGAAACTAGCGGGGAATGTCAGGGAGCTGTTTTTT.

V is TRBV7-2 and J is TRBJ2-2, with D possibly TRBD2 on 6 matching bases. Germline-derived CDR1 and CDR2 are SGHTA and FQGNSA. Trimming left V 5 bases short and J 5 bases short, with 18 bases between. The CDR3 loop spans 16 amino acids. The CDR3 DNA follows: TGTGCCAGCAGCCAGACTAGGGGACTTGGGACCGGGGAGCTGTTTTTT. This gives the protein CASSQTRGLGTGELFF.

V gene TRBV5-5 combines with J gene TRBJ1-2; TRBD1 might be the D (6 bases). Trimming left V 3 bases short and J 6 bases short, with 9 bases between. Germline V gene sequence: CDR1 SGHKS, CDR2 YYEKEE (reference sequence). The CDR3 has 12 residues. CDR3 amino acids: CASSSTGNGYTF. The CDR3 DNA follows: TGTGCCAGCAGCTCCACAGGGAATGGCTACACCTTC. Looking up the rest from reference TRBV5-5 and TRBJ1-2 gives the full variable domain: DAGVTQSPTHLIKTRGQQVTLRCSPISGHKSVSWYQQVLGQGPQFIFQYYEKEERGRGNFPDRFSARQFPNYSSELNVNALLLGDSALYLCASSSTGNGYTFGSGTRLTVV.

V usage is TRBV28 and J usage is TRBJ2-5; TRBD1 aligns across 7 bases. Germline trimming cut 6 bases from V and 5 bases from J; bases unmatched to any gene: 6. The CDR3 runs to 13 residues. Per the germline V gene, CDR1 is MDHEN and CDR2 is SYDVKM. The CDR3 DNA sequence: TGTGCCAGCAGAACGAGGGGGCGGGAGACCCAGTACTTC. It encodes CASRTRGRETQYF.

This clone has more than one count but fewer than ten. The rearrangement links TRBV7-2 to TRBJ1-1; TRBD1 is a possible D gene (5 bases). The CDR3 has 13 residues. Germline CDR1 SGHTA, CDR2 FQGNSA. Trimming removed 2 bases from V and 9 bases from J, with 13 bases in between. This chain's CDR3 is CASSLNRSPKAFF. In DNA, the CDR3 is TGTGCCAGCAGCTTAAACAGGTCCCCCAAAGCTTTCTTT.

V usage is TRBV18 and J usage is TRBJ2-5, with 11 bases identical to TRBD1. The V and J ends lost 1 base and 4 bases, in that order; junction bases with no gene match: 2. The germline V gene encodes CDR1 KGHSH and CDR2 LQKENI. The CDR3 contains 15 residues. CDR3 sequence (DNA): TGTGCCAGCTCACCACAGGGACAGGGGGGAGAGACCCAGTACTTC. Its protein product is CASSPQGQGGETQYF. The full variable domain, completed using reference TRBV18 and TRBJ2-5, is NAGVMQNPRHLVRRRGQEARLRCSPMKGHSHVYWYRQLPEEGLKFMVYLQKENIIDESGMPKERFSAEFPKEGPSILRIQQVVRGDSAAYFCASSPQGQGGETQYFGPGTRLLVL.

This clone has more than one count but fewer than ten. The V call is TRBV10-3, the J call TRBJ2-3; a weak D match, TRBD1 (6 bases). Per germline, CDR1 ENHRY and CDR2 SYGVKD. CDR3 length: 13 amino acids. V was trimmed by 10 bases and J by 6 bases, leaving 17 bases between them. The CDR3 bases are TGTGCCACCGGACAGTCTGACGCGGATACGCAGTATTTT. Its translation is CATGQSDADTQYF.

This clone was found a few times. This sequence joins TRBV18 and TRBJ2-7; 9 bases line up with TRBD1. Germline V CDR1 and CDR2: KGHSH, LQKENI. The CDR3 runs to 15 residues. Trimming cost V 3 bases and J 6 bases; bases outside gene matches: 9. This chain's CDR3 is CASSPPTGGLGEQYF. CDR3 nucleotide sequence: TGTGCCAGCTCACCGCCCACAGGGGGCTTAGGCGAGCAGTACTTC.

The sample holds a few counts of this clone. The chain employs TRBV9 and TRBJ2-3; TRBD2 aligns across 8 bases. In germline, CDR1 is SGDLS, CDR2 YYNGEE. The length of the CDR3 is 16 residues. The junction had 11 bases not matched to a gene; V was cut back by 0 bases and J by 8 bases. The CDR3 here is CASSVASGRGVITQYF. The CDR3 nucleotides are TGTGCCAGCAGCGTAGCCAGCGGGAGAGGGGTTATTACGCAGTATTTT. Together with reference TRBV9 and TRBJ2-3, the CDR3 gives the full variable domain: DSGVTQTPKHLITATGQRVTLRCSPRSGDLSVYWYQQSLDQGLQFLIQYYNGEERAKGNILERFSAQQFPDLHSELNLSSLELGDSALYFCASSVASGRGVITQYFGPGTRLTVL.

The chain is built from TRBV28 and TRBJ2-7, with 7 bases that match TRBD1. This CDR3 contains 16 residues. J gave up 4 bases and V 1 base, and 10 bases lay outside the gene matches. Per germline, CDR1 MDHEN and CDR2 SYDVKM. The CDR3 DNA reads as TGTGCCAGCAGTTTATTCTCAGGGGGATGGACTTACGAGCAGTACTTC. Amino acids: CASSLFSGGWTYEQYF.

This clone was picked up a small number of times. This chain uses TRBV7-2 with TRBJ2-5, with D uncertain. This CDR3 is 14 amino acids long. CDR1 and CDR2 (germline): SGHTA, FQGNSA. With 3 bases removed from V and 0 bases from J, the gap between germline ends came to 8 bases. Here the CDR3 DNA reads TGTGCCAGCAGCTTTCACGGGTACCAAGAGACCCAGTACTTC. The encoded protein is CASSFHGYQETQYF.

The chain joins TRBV7-6 to TRBJ2-3; D gene uncertain. CDR1 and CDR2 (germline): SGHVS, FNYEAQ. The CDR3 length is 13 residues. V lost 6 bases to trimming and J lost 2 bases, with 9 bases between them. The CDR3 reads CASSRTYTDTQYF. The CDR3 region has the DNA TGTGCCAGCAGTCGAACCTACACAGATACGCAGTATTTT.

The chain employs TRBV10-3 and TRBJ1-1; D perhaps matches TRBD1 (6 bases). CDR3 length: 16 amino acids. V was shortened by 3 bases and J by 5 bases, with 19 bases between the two germline ends. Germline lookup yields CDR1 ENHRY and CDR2 SYGVKD. The CDR3 protein is CAISDSRAQGRTEAFF. Here the CDR3 DNA reads TGTGCCATCAGTGACTCTAGGGCCCAGGGGCGGACTGAAGCTTTCTTT.